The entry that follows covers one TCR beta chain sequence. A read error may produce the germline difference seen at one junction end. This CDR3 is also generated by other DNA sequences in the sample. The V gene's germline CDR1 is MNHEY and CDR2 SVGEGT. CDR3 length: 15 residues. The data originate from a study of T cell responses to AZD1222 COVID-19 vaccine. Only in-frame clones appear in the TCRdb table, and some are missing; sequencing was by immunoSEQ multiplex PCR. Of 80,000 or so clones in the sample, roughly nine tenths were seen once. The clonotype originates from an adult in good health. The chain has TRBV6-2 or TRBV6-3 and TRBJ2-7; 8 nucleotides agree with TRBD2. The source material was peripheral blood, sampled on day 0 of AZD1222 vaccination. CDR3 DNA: TGTGCCAGCAGTTACTCAGCGGGAGAGACCTACGAGCAGTACTTT. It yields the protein CASSYSAGETYEQYF.